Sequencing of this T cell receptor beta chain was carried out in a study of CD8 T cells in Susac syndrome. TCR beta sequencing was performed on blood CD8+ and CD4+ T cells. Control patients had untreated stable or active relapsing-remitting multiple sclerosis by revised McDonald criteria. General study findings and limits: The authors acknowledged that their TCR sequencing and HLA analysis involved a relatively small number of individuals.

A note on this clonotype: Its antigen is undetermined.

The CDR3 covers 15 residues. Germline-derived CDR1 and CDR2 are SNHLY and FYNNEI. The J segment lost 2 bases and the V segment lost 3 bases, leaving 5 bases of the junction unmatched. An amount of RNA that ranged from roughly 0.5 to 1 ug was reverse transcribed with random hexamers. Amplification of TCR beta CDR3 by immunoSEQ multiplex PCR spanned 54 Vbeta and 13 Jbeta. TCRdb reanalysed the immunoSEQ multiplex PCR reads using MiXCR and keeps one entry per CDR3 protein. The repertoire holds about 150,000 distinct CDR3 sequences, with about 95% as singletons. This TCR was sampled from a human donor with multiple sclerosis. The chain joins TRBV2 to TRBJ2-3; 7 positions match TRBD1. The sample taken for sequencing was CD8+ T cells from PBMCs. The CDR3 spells CASSDNQGVTDTQYF. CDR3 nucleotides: TGTGCCAGCAGTGATAATCAGGGGGTCACAGATACGCAGTATTTT.